The 11 T cell receptor beta chains below all came from one sample that was sequenced in a study of blood T cell repertoires in COVID-19 (dated by TCRdb to 2020 to 2021). Library construction relied on the immunoSEQ multiplex PCR assay. TCRdb's version of the immuneACCESS table is confined to in-frame rearrangements and falls short of the full clone set. An unresolved V gene accounts for under half of the shortfall where checked; the remainder is of unknown origin. Here the sample has roughly 350,000 clones; under 95% occur a single time. The top ten clonotypes cover 2.5% to 4% of the sample. Material: peripheral blood. Receptors originate from a woman younger than 35 who had recovered from COVID-19.

The chain recombines TRBV27 with TRBJ2-5; 7 bases agree with TRBD1. CDR1 is MNHEY, CDR2 SMNVEV, per germline (reference sequence). With V trimmed by 5 bases and J by 1 base, 4 bases remained unmatched. This CDR3 contains 14 residues. Written as DNA, the CDR3 is TGTGCCAGCAGTCGTACAGGGGTCCAAGAGACCCAGTACTTC. Encoded protein: CASSRTGVQETQYF.

The rearrangement uses TRBV5-4 and TRBJ2-1; 7 nucleotides agree with TRBD2. Germline values: CDR1 SGHNT, CDR2 YYREEE (reference sequence). Trimming at V came to 0 bases and at J to 6 bases, leaving 12 bases not matched to a gene. The CDR3 length is 17 residues. In DNA, the CDR3 is TGTGCCAGCAGCTTGGGCCCCACCCGACTAGCAGGCAATGAGCAGTTCTTC. Translation gives CASSLGPTRLAGNEQFF.

The V gene is TRBV24-1, the J gene TRBJ2-5, with TRBD1 matching over 7 bases. The CDR3 length is 13 residues. Losses at the gene ends were 9 bases for V and 2 bases for J; bases not matched to a gene: 5. The germline V gene encodes CDR1 KGHDR and CDR2 SFDVKD. The CDR3 DNA sequence: TGTGCCACCGGAAGGGACAGACAAGAGACCCAGTACTTC. Amino acid sequence: CATGRDRQETQYF.

This chain connects TRBV24-1 to TRBJ1-6; TRBD1 agrees at 8 bases. The CDR3 is 15 residues long. The J segment lost 10 bases and the V segment lost 4 bases, leaving 8 bases of the junction unmatched. Germline V gene sequence: CDR1 KGHDR, CDR2 SFDVKD. CDR3 bases: TGTGCCACCAGTGACTCCCGGACAGGGACATCACCCCTCCACTTT. Translation: CATSDSRTGTSPLHF.

V gene TRBV9 combines with J gene TRBJ2-4, with D possibly matching TRBD2 (5 bases). Germline V lookup: CDR1 SGDLS, CDR2 YYNGEE. The CDR3 totals 17 residues. Trimming stripped 4 bases from V and 0 bases from J, with 17 bases between. CDR3 DNA sequence: TGTGCCAGCAGCCCCCGGACGGGAATTTTAGCCAAAAACATTCAGTACTTC. Translating gives CASSPRTGILAKNIQYF.

This chain connects TRBV3-1 (or the pseudogene TRBV3-2) to TRBJ2-7; D is possibly TRBD1 (5 bases). There are 15 residues in the CDR3. Trimming cost V 4 bases and J 3 bases, with 16 bases left between them. Germline V gene sequence: CDR1 LGHDT, CDR2 YNNKEL (reference sequence). CDR3 region: CASSLTLAGFYEQYV. Here the CDR3 DNA reads TGTGCCAGCAGCCTCACGTTGGCAGGGTTCTACGAGCAGTACGTC.

This chain joins TRBV9 and TRBJ1-1; D gene uncertain. Trimming shortened V by 6 bases and J by 1 base, and 19 bases separated the two germline ends. The CDR3 loop spans 16 amino acids. Per germline, CDR1 SGDLS and CDR2 YYNGEE. In DNA, the CDR3 is TGTGCCAGCACCGTCACTAAGAGGGAATCGAACACTGAAGCTTTCTTT. This codes for CASTVTKRESNTEAFF. Full variable domain (missing parts from reference TRBV9 and TRBJ1-1): DSGVTQTPKHLITATGQRVTLRCSPRSGDLSVYWYQQSLDQGLQFLIQYYNGEERAKGNILERFSAQQFPDLHSELNLSSLELGDSALYFCASTVTKRESNTEAFFGQGTRLTVV.

The chain is built from TRBV19 and TRBJ1-4; D possibly corresponds to TRBD1 (5 bases). The CDR3 loop spans 15 amino acids. V was cut by 4 bases and J by 0 bases, with 9 bases left in between. Germline CDR1 reads LNHDA; CDR2 reads SQIVND (reference sequence). CDR3 DNA: TGTGCCAGTAGTACCCGACAGCCAACTAATGAAAAACTGTTTTTT. This sequence encodes CASSTRQPTNEKLFF. Drawing the rest from reference TRBV19 and TRBJ1-4, the complete variable domain is DGGITQSPKYLFRKEGQNVTLSCEQNLNHDAMYWYRQDPGQGLRLIYYSQIVNDFQKGDIAEGYSVSREKKESFPLTVTSAQKNPTAFYLCASSTRQPTNEKLFFGSGTQLSVL.

A single count supports this clone. J is TRBJ2-1 and V is TRBV5-1; 12 positions agree with TRBD2. The CDR3 runs to 16 residues. The germline CDR1 and CDR2 sequences are SGHRS and YFSETQ. V lost 6 bases, J lost 5 bases, and 9 bases stayed unmatched. CDR3 DNA sequence: TGCGCCAGCACCCAAAAGACTAGCGGGAGTAACAATGAGCAGTTCTTC. Translation gives CASTQKTSGSNNEQFF.

The chain uses TRBV10-1 and TRBJ2-1; TRBD2 matches 8 bases. The ends lost 3 bases at V and 4 bases at J; junction bases unmatched: 11. CDR3 length: 17 amino acids. Looked up from germline, CDR1 is WNHNN and CDR2 is SYGVQD (reference sequence). The CDR3 DNA sequence: TGCGCCAGCAGTGAATCAGTTGGACTAGCCGTTTACAATGAGCAGTTCTTC. It is translated as CASSESVGLAVYNEQFF.

V usage is TRBV5-1 and J usage is TRBJ1-4; 9 nucleotides line up with TRBD1. The length of the CDR3 is 14 residues. CDR1 SGHRS and CDR2 YFSETQ come from the germline V gene. V dropped 4 bases and J dropped 8; count of bases not matched to a gene: 6. The CDR3, as DNA: TGCGCCAGCAGCCCCGACAGGGGGGAGGAAAAACTGTTTTTT. Protein: CASSPDRGEEKLFF.